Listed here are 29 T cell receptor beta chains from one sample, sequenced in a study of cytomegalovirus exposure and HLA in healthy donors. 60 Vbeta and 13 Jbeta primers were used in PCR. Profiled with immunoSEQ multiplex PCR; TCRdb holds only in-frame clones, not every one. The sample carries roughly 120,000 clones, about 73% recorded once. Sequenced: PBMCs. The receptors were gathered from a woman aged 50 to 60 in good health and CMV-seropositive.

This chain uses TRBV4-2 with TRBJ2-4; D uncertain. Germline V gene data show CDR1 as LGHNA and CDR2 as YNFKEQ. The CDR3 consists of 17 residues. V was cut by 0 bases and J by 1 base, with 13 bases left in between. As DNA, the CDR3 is TGTGCCAGCAGCCAAGAATATTCGGCGGCCGCCAAAAACATTCAGTACTTC. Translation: CASSQEYSAAAKNIQYF.

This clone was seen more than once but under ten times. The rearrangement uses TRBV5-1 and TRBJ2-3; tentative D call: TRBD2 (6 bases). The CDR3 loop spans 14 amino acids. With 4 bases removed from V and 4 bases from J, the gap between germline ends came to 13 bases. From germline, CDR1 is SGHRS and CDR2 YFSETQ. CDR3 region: CASSTGGFSDTQYF. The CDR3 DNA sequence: TGCGCCAGCAGCACCGGGGGTTTTTCAGATACGCAGTATTTT.

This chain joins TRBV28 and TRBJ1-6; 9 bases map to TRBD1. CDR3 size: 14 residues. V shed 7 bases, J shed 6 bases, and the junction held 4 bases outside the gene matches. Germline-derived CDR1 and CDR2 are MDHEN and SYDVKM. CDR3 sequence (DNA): TGTGCCAGCACCTCGGGACAGGGTAATTCACCCCTCCACTTT. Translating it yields CASTSGQGNSPLHF.

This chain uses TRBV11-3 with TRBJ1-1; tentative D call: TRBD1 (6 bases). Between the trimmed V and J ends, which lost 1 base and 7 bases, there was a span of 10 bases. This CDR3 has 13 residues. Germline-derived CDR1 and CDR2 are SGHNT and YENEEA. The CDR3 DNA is TGTGCCAGCAGCTTAGGACAGGCCTATGAAGCTTTCTTT. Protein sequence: CASSLGQAYEAFF.

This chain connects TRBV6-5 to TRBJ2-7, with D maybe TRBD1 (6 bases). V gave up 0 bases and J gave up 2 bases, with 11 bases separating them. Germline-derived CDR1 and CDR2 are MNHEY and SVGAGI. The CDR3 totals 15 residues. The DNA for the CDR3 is TGTGCCAGCAGTTACTCGATGTCAGGGGCCTACGAGCAGTACTTC. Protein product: CASSYSMSGAYEQYF.

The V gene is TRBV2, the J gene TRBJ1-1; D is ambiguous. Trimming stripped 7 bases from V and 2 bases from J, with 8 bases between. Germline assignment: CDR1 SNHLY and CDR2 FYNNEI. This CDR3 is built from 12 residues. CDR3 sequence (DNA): TGTGCCAGCAAAAATAGTAACACTGAAGCTTTCTTT. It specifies CASKNSNTEAFF.

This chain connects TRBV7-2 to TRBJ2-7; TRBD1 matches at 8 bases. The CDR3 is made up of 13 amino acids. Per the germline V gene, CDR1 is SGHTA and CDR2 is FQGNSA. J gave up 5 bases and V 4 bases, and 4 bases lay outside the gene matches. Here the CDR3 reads CASSSDRDHEQYF. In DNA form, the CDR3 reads TGTGCCAGCAGCTCGGACAGGGACCACGAGCAGTACTTC. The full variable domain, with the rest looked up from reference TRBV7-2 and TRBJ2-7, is GAGVSQSPSNKVTEKGKDVELRCDPISGHTALYWYRQSLGQGLEFLIYFQGNSAPDKSGLPSDRFSAERTGGSVSTLTIQRTQQEDSAVYLCASSSDRDHEQYFGPGTRLTVT.

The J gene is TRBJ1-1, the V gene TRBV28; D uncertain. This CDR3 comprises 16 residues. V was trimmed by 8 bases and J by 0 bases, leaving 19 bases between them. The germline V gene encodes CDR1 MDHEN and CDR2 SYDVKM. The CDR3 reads CASRFSGLAMNTEAFF. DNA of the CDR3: TGTGCCAGCCGCTTCTCTGGGCTGGCGATGAACACTGAAGCTTTCTTT.

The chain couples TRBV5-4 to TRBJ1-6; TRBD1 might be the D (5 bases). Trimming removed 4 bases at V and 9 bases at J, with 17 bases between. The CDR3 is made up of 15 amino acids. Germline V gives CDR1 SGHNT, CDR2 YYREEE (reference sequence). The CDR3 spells CASSGDQGSFSPLHF. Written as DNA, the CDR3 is TGTGCCAGCAGCGGCGACCAGGGTAGTTTTTCACCCCTCCACTTT.

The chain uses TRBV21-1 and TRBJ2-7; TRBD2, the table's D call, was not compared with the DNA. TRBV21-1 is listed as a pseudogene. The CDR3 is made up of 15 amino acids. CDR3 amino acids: CASSKGGRGVYEQYF. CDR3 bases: TGTGCCAGCAGCAAAGGTGGGCGGGGGGTTTACGAGCAGTACTTC.

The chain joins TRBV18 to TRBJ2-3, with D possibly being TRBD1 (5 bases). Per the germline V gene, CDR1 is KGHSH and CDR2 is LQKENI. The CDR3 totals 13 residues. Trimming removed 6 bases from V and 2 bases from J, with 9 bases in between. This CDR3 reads CASSQGLTDTQYF. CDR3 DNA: TGTGCCAGCTCGCAGGGTCTCACAGATACGCAGTATTTT.

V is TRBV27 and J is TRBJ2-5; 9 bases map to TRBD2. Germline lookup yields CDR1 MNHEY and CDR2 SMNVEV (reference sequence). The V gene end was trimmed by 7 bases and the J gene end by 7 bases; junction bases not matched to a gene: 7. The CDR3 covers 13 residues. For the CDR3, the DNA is TGTGCCAGCAAGAAGCGGGGGGACGGGACCCAGTACTTC. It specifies CASKKRGDGTQYF.

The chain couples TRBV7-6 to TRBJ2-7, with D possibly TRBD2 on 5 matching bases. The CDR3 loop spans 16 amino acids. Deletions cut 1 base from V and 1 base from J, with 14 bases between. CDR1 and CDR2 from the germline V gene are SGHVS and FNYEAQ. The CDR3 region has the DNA TGTGCCAGCAGCTTAGATACAGCGGCGTTATCCTACGAGCAGTACTTC. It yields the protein CASSLDTAALSYEQYF.

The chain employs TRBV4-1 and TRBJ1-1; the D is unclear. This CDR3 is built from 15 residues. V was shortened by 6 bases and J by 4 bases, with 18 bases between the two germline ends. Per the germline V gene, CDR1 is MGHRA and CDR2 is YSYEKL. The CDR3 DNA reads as TGCGCCAGCAGTTCCGCGGGAGGGAAGAGCACTGAAGCTTTCTTT. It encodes CASSSAGGKSTEAFF.

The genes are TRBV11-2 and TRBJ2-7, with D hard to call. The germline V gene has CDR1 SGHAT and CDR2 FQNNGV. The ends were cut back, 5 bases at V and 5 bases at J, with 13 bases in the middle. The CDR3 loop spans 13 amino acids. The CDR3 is CASSPTGAHEQYF. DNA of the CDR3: TGTGCCAGCAGCCCCACCGGAGCCCACGAGCAGTACTTC.

CDR3 sequence reads: CASSYGAGREQYF. The CDR3 bases are TGTGCCAGCAGTTACGGTGCAGGGCGGGAGCAGTACTTC. V and J are TRBV6-5 and TRBJ2-7; D is perhaps TRBD1 (5 bases). This CDR3 has 13 residues. Germline loops: CDR1 MNHEY, CDR2 SVGAGI. Between the trimmed V and J ends, which lost 2 bases and 7 bases, there was a span of 12 bases.

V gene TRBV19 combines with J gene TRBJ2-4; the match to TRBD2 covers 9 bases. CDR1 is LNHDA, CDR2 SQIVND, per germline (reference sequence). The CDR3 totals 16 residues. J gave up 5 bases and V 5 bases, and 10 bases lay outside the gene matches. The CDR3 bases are TGTGCCAGTAGTCCGCGTTGGGGGACTAGCCAAAACATTCAGTACTTC. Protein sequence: CASSPRWGTSQNIQYF.

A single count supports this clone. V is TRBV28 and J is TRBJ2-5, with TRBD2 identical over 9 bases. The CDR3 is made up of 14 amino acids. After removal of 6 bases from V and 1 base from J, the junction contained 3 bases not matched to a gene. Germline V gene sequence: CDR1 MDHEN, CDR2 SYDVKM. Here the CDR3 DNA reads TGTGCCAGCAGAAAGCGGGGGGCCCAAGAGACCCAGTACTTC. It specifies CASRKRGAQETQYF.

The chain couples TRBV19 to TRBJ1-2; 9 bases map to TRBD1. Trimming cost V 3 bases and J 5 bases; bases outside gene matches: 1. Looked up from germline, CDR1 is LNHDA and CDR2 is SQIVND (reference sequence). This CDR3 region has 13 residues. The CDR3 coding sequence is TGTGCCAGTAGTATGGGACAGGGATATGGCTACACCTTC. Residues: CASSMGQGYGYTF.

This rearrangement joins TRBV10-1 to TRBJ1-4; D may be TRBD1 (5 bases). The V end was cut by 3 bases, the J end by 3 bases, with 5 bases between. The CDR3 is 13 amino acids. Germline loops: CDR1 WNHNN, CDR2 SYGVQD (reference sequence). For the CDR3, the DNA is TGCGCCAGCAGTGAAGGGGCTAATGAAAAACTGTTTTTT. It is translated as CASSEGANEKLFF.

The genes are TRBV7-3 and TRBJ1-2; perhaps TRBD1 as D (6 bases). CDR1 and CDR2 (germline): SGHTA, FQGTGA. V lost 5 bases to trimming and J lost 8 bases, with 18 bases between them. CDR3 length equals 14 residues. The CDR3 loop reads CASSPSNREQGYTF. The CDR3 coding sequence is TGTGCCAGCAGCCCCTCTAACAGGGAGCAAGGCTACACCTTC.

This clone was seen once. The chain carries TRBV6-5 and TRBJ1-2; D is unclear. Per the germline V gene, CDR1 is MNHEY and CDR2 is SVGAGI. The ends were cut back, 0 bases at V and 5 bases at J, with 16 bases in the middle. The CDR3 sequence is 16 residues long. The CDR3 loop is CASSYSRPGQGYGYTF. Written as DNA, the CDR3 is TGTGCCAGCAGTTACTCGAGGCCCGGCCAAGGATATGGCTACACCTTC.

This chain's CDR3 is CASRQGSSYEQYF. The DNA for the CDR3 is TGTGCCAGTAGACAGGGGTCCTCCTACGAGCAGTACTTC. This rearrangement joins TRBV19 to TRBJ2-7, with 7 bases identical to TRBD1. CDR3 length equals 13 residues. V shed 6 bases and J 0 bases; nucleotides not matched to a gene: 2. From germline, CDR1 is LNHDA and CDR2 SQIVND (reference sequence). Full variable domain (rest looked up from reference TRBV19 and TRBJ2-7): DGGITQSPKYLFRKEGQNVTLSCEQNLNHDAMYWYRQDPGQGLRLIYYSQIVNDFQKGDIAEGYSVSREKKESFPLTVTSAQKNPTAFYLCASRQGSSYEQYFGPGTRLTVT.

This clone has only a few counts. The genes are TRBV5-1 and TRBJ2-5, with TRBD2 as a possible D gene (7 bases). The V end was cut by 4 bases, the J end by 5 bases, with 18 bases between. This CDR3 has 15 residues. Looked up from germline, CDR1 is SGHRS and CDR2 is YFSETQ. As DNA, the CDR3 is TGCGCCAGCAGCAATCTTCAGGGGAGGGGGGAGACCCAGTACTTC. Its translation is CASSNLQGRGETQYF.

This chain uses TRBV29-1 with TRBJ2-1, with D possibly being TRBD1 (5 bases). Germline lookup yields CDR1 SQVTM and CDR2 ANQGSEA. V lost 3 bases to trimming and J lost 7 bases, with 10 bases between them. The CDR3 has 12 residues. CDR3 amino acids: CSVDPGRNEQFF. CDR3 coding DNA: TGCAGCGTTGATCCAGGGCGAAATGAGCAGTTCTTC.

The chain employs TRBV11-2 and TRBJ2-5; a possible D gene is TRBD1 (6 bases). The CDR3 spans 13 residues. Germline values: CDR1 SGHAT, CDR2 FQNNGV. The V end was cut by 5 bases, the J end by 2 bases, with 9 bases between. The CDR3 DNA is TGTGCCAGCAGCCATGGACAGCAAGAGACCCAGTACTTC. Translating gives CASSHGQQETQYF.

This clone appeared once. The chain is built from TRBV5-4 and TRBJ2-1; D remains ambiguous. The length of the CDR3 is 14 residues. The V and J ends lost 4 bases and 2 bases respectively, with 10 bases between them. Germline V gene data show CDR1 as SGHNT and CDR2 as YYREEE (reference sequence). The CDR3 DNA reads TGTGCCAGCAGCCGAATAGAGACCTACAATGAGCAGTTCTTC. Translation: CASSRIETYNEQFF. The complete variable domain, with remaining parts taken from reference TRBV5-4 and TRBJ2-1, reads ETGVTQSPTHLIKTRGQQVTLRCSSQSGHNTVSWYQQALGQGPQFIFQYYREEENGRGNFPPRFSGLQFPNYSSELNVNALELDDSALYLCASSRIETYNEQFFGPGTRLTVL.

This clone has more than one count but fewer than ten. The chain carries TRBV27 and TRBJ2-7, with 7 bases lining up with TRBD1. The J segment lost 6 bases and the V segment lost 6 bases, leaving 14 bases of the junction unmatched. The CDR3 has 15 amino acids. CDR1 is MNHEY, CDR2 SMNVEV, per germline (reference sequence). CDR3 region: CASRRPGTARSEQYF. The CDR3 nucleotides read TGTGCCAGCAGACGCCCGGGGACAGCTCGAAGCGAGCAGTACTTC.

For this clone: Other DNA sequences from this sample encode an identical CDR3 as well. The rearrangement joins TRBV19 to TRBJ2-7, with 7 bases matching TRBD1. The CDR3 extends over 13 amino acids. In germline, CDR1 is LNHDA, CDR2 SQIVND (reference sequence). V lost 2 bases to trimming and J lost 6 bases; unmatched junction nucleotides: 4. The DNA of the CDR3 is TGTGCCAGTAGTATAAGACAGGGCGGCGAGCAGTACTTC. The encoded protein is CASSIRQGGEQYF.